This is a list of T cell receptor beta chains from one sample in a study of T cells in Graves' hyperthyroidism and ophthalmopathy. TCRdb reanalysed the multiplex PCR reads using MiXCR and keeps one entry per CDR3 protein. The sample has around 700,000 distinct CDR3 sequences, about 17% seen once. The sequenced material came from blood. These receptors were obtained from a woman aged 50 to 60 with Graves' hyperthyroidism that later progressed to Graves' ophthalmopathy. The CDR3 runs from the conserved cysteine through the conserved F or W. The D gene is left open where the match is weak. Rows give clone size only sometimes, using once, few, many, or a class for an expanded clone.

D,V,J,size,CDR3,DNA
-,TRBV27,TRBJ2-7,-,CASSLSKTVGEQYF,TGTGCCAGCAGTTTATCGAAGACAGTCGGCGAGCAGTACTTC
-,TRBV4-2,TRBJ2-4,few,CASSQETGLAKNIQYF,TGTGCCAGCAGCCAAGAAACCGGGCTAGCCAAAAACATTCAGTACTTC
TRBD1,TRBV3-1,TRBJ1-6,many,CASSQDLSARGLPPLHF,TGTGCCAGCAGCCAAGATCTATCGGCCAGGGGGCTGCCACCCCTCCACTTT
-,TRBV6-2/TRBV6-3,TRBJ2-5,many,CASSYVGGTQETQYF,TGTGCCAGCAGTTACGTCGGAGGGACCCAAGAGACCCAGTACTTC
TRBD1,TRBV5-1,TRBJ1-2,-,CASSLEGQGIGNYGYTF,TGCGCCAGCAGCTTGGAGGGACAGGGGATCGGTAACTATGGCTACACCTTC
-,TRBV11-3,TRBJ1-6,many,CASSLGGNSPLHF,TGTGCCAGCAGCCTGGGCGGAAATTCACCCCTCCACTTT
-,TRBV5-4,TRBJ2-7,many,CASSSRHPPYEQYF,TGTGCCAGCAGCTCCCGACATCCCCCTTACGAGCAGTACTTC
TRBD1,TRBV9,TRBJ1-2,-,CASSERTGADFYGYTF,TGCGCCAGCAGCGAGAGGACAGGAGCCGATTTCTATGGCTACACCTTC
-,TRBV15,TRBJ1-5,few,CATYQDVLYSNQPQHF,TGTGCCACCTACCAGGACGTATTGTATAGCAATCAGCCCCAGCATTTT
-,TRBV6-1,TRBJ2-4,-,CASTLSLAKNIQYF,TGTGCCAGCACCCTTTCACTAGCCAAAAACATTCAGTACTTC
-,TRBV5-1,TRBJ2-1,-,CASSITGGGSNEQFF,TGCGCCAGCAGCATAACAGGGGGGGGGAGCAATGAGCAGTTCTTC
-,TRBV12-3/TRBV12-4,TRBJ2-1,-,CASSPTHGSYNEQFF,TGTGCCAGCAGTCCTACACATGGCTCCTACAATGAGCAGTTCTTC
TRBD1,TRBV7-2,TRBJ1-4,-,CASSPGGQGREKLFF,TGTGCCAGCAGCCCAGGGGGACAGGGAAGAGAAAAACTGTTTTTT
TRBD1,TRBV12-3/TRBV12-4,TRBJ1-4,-,CASTSGQGGVGNEKLFF,TGTGCCAGCACCTCGGGACAGGGGGGAGTGGGTAATGAAAAACTGTTTTTT
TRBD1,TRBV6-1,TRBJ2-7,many,CASSPGQGGEMTYEQYF,TGTGCCAGCAGTCCGGGACAGGGGGGGGAAATGACCTACGAGCAGTACTTC
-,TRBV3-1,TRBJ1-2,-,CASRHLRGGVGYTF,TGTGCCAGCAGACACCTCAGGGGTGGTGTAGGCTACACCTTC